This T cell receptor beta chain came from a study of regulatory T cells in long-lasting Graves disease. Study information: More than 5 years of antithyroid drugs with positive TSH receptor antibodies defined persistent Graves' disease.

Building of the TCR beta libraries involved iRepertoire HTBI primers and Arm-PCR of CDR3 regions. Each CDR3 protein is one row after TCRdb ran MiXCR on the multiplex PCR reads. The repertoire has a few hundred thousand distinct CDR3 sequences, 20% to 25% of them found once; the top ten carry less than 9%. Study outcomes and limitations: Accuracy was possibly reduced by small sample size. Persistent Graves' patients had lower TCR diversity than newly diagnosed ones. When disease was persistent, TRBV28, TRBJ1-2 and TRBJ2-5 were the favored segments.

This clonotype came up many times. Its antigen remains unidentified. The CDR3 extends over 12 amino acids. The germline V gene encodes CDR1 SQVTM and CDR2 ANQGSEA. The trim removed 4 bases at V and 4 bases at J, leaving 1 base unmatched. Specified time point: persistent/refractory GD, antithyroid drugs over 5 years with positive TRAb. PBMC RNA served as the TCR library source. V gene TRBV29-1 combines with J gene TRBJ1-1; TRBD1 matches at 9 bases. The TCR originated in a female donor with Graves disease. The sample consisted of peripheral blood mononuclear cells (PBMCs), taken when the disease was refractory, from a patient treated with antithyroid drugs. The chain's CDR3 is CSVAQGATEAFF. The CDR3 coding sequence is TGCAGCGTTGCACAGGGGGCCACTGAAGCTTTCTTT.